What follows are 26 T cell receptor beta chains derived from one specimen sequenced in a study of shared clonotypes between healthy human individuals. As defined, naive CD8 cells were CD45RO-negative and positively selected for CCR7, with terminally differentiated effector memory CD45RA+ cells excluded. Clones were sequenced by immunoSEQ multiplex PCR, and TCRdb holds only the in-frame ones, with some missing. The profile shows around 2,000,000 clones, approximately 95% of them singletons. The sample consisted of naive CD8+ T cells sorted from blood. The receptors come from a man younger than 30 in good health.

In its sample, this clone was seen once. J is TRBJ2-2 and V is TRBV28, with a tentative D call TRBD2 (5 bases). The CDR3 totals 15 residues. Trimming took 3 bases from V and 2 from J, leaving 10 bases between them. The germline CDR1 and CDR2 sequences are MDHEN and SYDVKM. As DNA, the CDR3 is TGTGCCAGCAGTTTCGGGGTGGACAACACCGGGGAGCTGTTTTTT. This translates into CASSFGVDNTGELFF.

Worth noting for this clone: Other nucleotide sequences in the sample specify the same CDR3. The CDR3 DNA reads as TGCGCCAGCAGCCGCGGACAGGGGGGGACTGAAGCTTTCTTT. This gives the protein CASSRGQGGTEAFF. J is TRBJ1-1 and V is TRBV4-1; 10 bases agree with TRBD1. Germline-derived CDR1 and CDR2 are MGHRA and YSYEKL. The CDR3 extends over 14 amino acids. V shed 4 bases, J shed 5 bases, and the junction held 4 bases outside the gene matches.

The chain employs TRBV25-1 and TRBJ1-2; weak D call: TRBD1 (5 bases). Germline-derived CDR1 and CDR2 are MGHDK and SYGVNS. Trimming pared 1 base from V and 6 bases from J, leaving 12 bases between. The CDR3 loop spans 14 amino acids. The chain's CDR3 is CASSESARGDGYTF. DNA for the CDR3: TGTGCCAGCAGTGAATCCGCGAGGGGTGATGGCTACACCTTC.

The J gene is TRBJ2-2, the V gene TRBV2; D not resolved. The CDR3 runs to 14 residues. From germline, CDR1 is SNHLY and CDR2 FYNNEI. Trimming removed 3 bases from V and 1 base from J, with 6 bases in between. DNA for the CDR3: TGTGCCAGCAGTGATGAAGGGAACACCGGGGAGCTGTTTTTT. Protein sequence: CASSDEGNTGELFF. The whole variable domain, filled in from reference TRBV2 and TRBJ2-2, reads EPEVTQTPSHQVTQMGQEVILRCVPISNHLYFYWYRQILGQKVEFLVSFYNNEISEKSEIFDDQFSVERPDGSNFTLKIRSTKLEDSAMYFCASSDEGNTGELFFGEGSRLTVL.

J is TRBJ1-1 and V is TRBV16; possibly TRBD1 for D (6 bases). Trimming took off 3 bases at V and 0 bases at J, with 8 bases between the two ends. Germline V gene sequence: CDR1 KGHSY, CDR2 FQNENV. The CDR3 sequence is 14 residues long. The CDR3 is CASSQWTVNTEAFF. CDR3 DNA: TGTGCCAGCAGCCAGTGGACAGTGAACACTGAAGCTTTCTTT. Supplemented by reference TRBV16 and TRBJ1-1, the full variable domain reads GEEVAQTPKHLVRGEGQKAKLYCAPIKGHSYVFWYQQVLKNEFKFLISFQNENVFDETGMPKERFSAKCLPNSPCSLEIQATKLEDSAVYFCASSQWTVNTEAFFGQGTRLTVV.

This clone showed up just once. The V call is TRBV29-1, the J call TRBJ2-7; TRBD1 might be the D (6 bases). V gave up 4 bases and J gave up 6 bases, with 19 bases separating them. The CDR3 covers 14 residues. Per the germline V gene, CDR1 is SQVTM and CDR2 is ANQGSEA. CDR3 sequence reads: CSVVIWGLEGEQYF. Here the CDR3 DNA reads TGCAGCGTTGTCATTTGGGGGCTTGAAGGCGAGCAGTACTTC.

This chain uses TRBV7-9 with TRBJ2-7; 11 nucleotides agree with TRBD2. The CDR3 runs to 19 residues. Germline CDR1 and CDR2: SEHNR and FQNEAQ (reference sequence). Trimming cost V 5 bases and J 0 bases; bases outside gene matches: 15. CDR3 sequence (DNA): TGTGCCAGCAGCCCCGTCTTCCTAGCGGGGGGCTCCAACTCCTACGAGCAGTACTTC. Its protein is CASSPVFLAGGSNSYEQYF.

The V gene is TRBV27, the J gene TRBJ2-3, with a possible D match to TRBD2 (6 bases). Germline CDR1 reads MNHEY; CDR2 reads SMNVEV (reference sequence). V was trimmed by 1 base and J by 5 bases, leaving 10 bases between them. This CDR3 comprises 14 residues. The CDR3 DNA is TGTGCCAGCAGTTTATGGGGGGACGGAGATACGCAGTATTTT. Translation gives CASSLWGDGDTQYF.

The gene calls are TRBV7-2 and TRBJ1-3, with D tentatively TRBD1 (6 bases). The CDR3 loop spans 15 amino acids. Trimming cost V 5 bases and J 0 bases, with 11 bases left between them. The V gene's germline CDR1 is SGHTA and CDR2 FQGNSA. CDR3 residues: CASSVGQSSGNTIYF. CDR3 bases: TGTGCCAGCAGCGTCGGACAGTCCTCTGGAAACACCATATATTTT.

The chain recombines TRBV2 with TRBJ1-2, with 7 bases fitting TRBD1. Per the germline V gene, CDR1 is SNHLY and CDR2 is FYNNEI. CDR3 length: 14 residues. After removal of 6 bases from V and 4 bases from J, the junction contained 8 bases not matched to a gene. This chain's CDR3 is CASREDRILYGYTF. Here the CDR3 DNA reads TGTGCCAGCAGGGAGGACAGGATCCTCTATGGCTACACCTTC.

This chain joins TRBV12-5 and TRBJ2-1, with TRBD2 as a possible D gene (6 bases). The V gene lost 5 bases and the J gene lost 1 base, with 9 bases spanning the gap. Germline V lookup: CDR1 LGHNT, CDR2 FRNRAP. The CDR3 runs to 14 residues. The CDR3 sequence: CASGRGASYNEQFF. In nucleotides, the CDR3 is TGTGCTAGTGGTCGCGGGGCTTCCTACAATGAGCAGTTCTTC. The variable domain in full, with the rest retrieved from reference TRBV12-5 and TRBJ2-1, is DARVTQTPRHKVTEMGQEVTMRCQPILGHNTVFWYRQTMMQGLELLAYFRNRAPLDDSGMPKDRFSAEMPDATLATLKIQPSEPRDSAVYFCASGRGASYNEQFFGPGTRLTVL.

V gene TRBV6-5 combines with J gene TRBJ2-7; 10 nucleotides match TRBD2. The CDR3 runs 16 residues. The J segment lost 2 bases and the V segment lost 0 bases, leaving 4 bases of the junction unmatched. CDR1 and CDR2 (germline): MNHEY, SVGAGI. This chain's CDR3 is CASSYSLAGVPYEQYF. The CDR3 coding sequence is TGTGCCAGCAGTTACTCCCTAGCGGGGGTACCCTACGAGCAGTACTTC.

Remarks on this clone: This specimen includes other DNA sequences encoding the same CDR3. This chain connects TRBV5-4 to TRBJ2-7; possibly TRBD2 for D (6 bases). V was shortened by 2 bases and J by 3 bases, with 9 bases between the two germline ends. The CDR3 sequence is 13 residues long. Germline V gene data show CDR1 as SGHNT and CDR2 as YYREEE (reference sequence). The chain's CDR3 is CASSFLGGYEQYF. The CDR3 nucleotides read TGTGCCAGCAGCTTTTTGGGGGGCTACGAGCAGTACTTC.

The chain uses TRBV7-6 and TRBJ2-3, with a weak D call TRBD2 (5 bases). V dropped 1 base and J dropped 0 bases, with 20 bases sitting between them. Germline V lookup: CDR1 SGHVS, CDR2 FNYEAQ. This CDR3 spans 19 amino acids. This CDR3 is CASSLEVAGAGPSTDTQYF. The CDR3 bases are TGTGCCAGCAGCTTAGAGGTGGCGGGCGCGGGCCCAAGCACAGATACGCAGTATTTT.

The chain is built from TRBV19 and TRBJ2-5; perhaps TRBD2 as D (6 bases). CDR3 length: 15 amino acids. Per germline, CDR1 LNHDA and CDR2 SQIVND (reference sequence). V was cut by 2 bases and J by 2 bases, with 12 bases left in between. CDR3 protein: CASSITGTLQETQYF. Written as DNA, the CDR3 is TGTGCCAGTAGTATAACCGGGACTCTACAAGAGACCCAGTACTTC.

The chain has TRBV19 and TRBJ1-3, with D hard to call. This CDR3 has 16 amino acids. Germline assignment: CDR1 LNHDA and CDR2 SQIVND (reference sequence). V was trimmed by 1 base and J by 2 bases, leaving 12 bases between them. For the CDR3, the DNA is TGTGCCAGTAGTATAGTGTCGGAGCTGCCTGGAAACACCATATATTTT. Its translation: CASSIVSELPGNTIYF.

The V gene is TRBV7-9, the J gene TRBJ2-5; D tentatively reads TRBD1 or TRBD2 (6 bases each). The CDR3 contains 16 residues. The germline V gene has CDR1 SEHNR and CDR2 FQNEAQ (reference sequence). The V gene lost 4 bases and the J gene lost 4 bases, with 19 bases spanning the gap. The CDR3 nucleotides read TGTGCCAGCAGCTCGCCCTGGACAGAGGGGGGAGAGACCCAGTACTTC. This translates into CASSSPWTEGGETQYF.

This chain links TRBV10-2 with TRBJ2-7; no clear D. The CDR3 spans 13 residues. Germline V CDR1 and CDR2: WSHSY, SAAADI. Trimming pared 9 bases from V and 0 bases from J, leaving 12 bases between. The CDR3 DNA reads as TGCGCCAGTACACCCGTTGGCTCCTACGAGCAGTACTTC. Translating it yields CASTPVGSYEQYF.

The chain recombines TRBV29-1 with TRBJ1-1, with 7 bases aligning to TRBD1. The CDR3 runs 13 residues. CDR1 is SQVTM, CDR2 ANQGSEA, per germline. V was pared by 2 bases and J by 11 bases, with 11 bases of the junction left unmatched. The CDR3 region is CSVEQTGNPAAFF. DNA of the CDR3: TGCAGCGTTGAACAGACAGGGAATCCCGCGGCTTTCTTT.

The chain employs TRBV5-5 and TRBJ2-7; no reliable D call. V was cut by 0 bases and J by 5 bases, with 9 bases left in between. The germline CDR1 and CDR2 sequences are SGHKS and YYEKEE (reference sequence). CDR3 size: 13 residues. For the CDR3, the DNA is TGTGCCAGCAGCTTGGCCGATTTTAACGAGCAGTACTTC. Its protein product is CASSLADFNEQYF.

The rearrangement uses TRBV6-5 and TRBJ2-1; perhaps TRBD2 as D (5 bases). CDR3 length: 13 residues. The germline V gene encodes CDR1 MNHEY and CDR2 SVGAGI. V shed 4 bases and J shed 9 bases, with 13 bases lying between them. In nucleotides, the CDR3 is TGTGCCAGCAGTTTATCGGGGAAGGGTGAGCAGTTCTTC. It yields the protein CASSLSGKGEQFF.

In regard to this clone: Other DNA sequences within the sample encode an identical CDR3. The gene calls are TRBV7-9 and TRBJ2-7; no reliable D call. Germline CDR1 is SEHNR and CDR2 is FQNEAQ (reference sequence). The CDR3 covers 12 residues. Trimming removed 1 base from V and 6 bases from J, with 7 bases in between. This chain's CDR3 is CASSLGGGEQYF. The CDR3 region has the DNA TGTGCCAGCAGCTTAGGGGGTGGCGAGCAGTACTTC.

This chain connects TRBV27 to TRBJ2-2; D uncertain. V gave up 6 bases and J gave up 6 bases, with 26 bases separating them. CDR1 MNHEY and CDR2 SMNVEV come from the germline V gene (reference sequence). CDR3 length: 18 residues. DNA of the CDR3: TGTGCCAGCAGCTCAGACCCTTTGTTAGAACGGTGGCCCGGGGAGCTGTTTTTT. Amino acids: CASSSDPLLERWPGELFF.

CDR3: CASTLQGYGPGELFF. In nucleotides, the CDR3 is TGTGCCAGTACTTTACAGGGGTACGGACCCGGGGAGCTGTTTTTT. V and J are TRBV19 and TRBJ2-2; 7 bases are shared with TRBD1. The V segment lost 7 bases and the J segment 6 bases; nucleotides outside the gene matches: 11. The CDR3 is 15 residues long. Germline values: CDR1 LNHDA, CDR2 SQIVND (reference sequence).

The chain joins TRBV5-1 to TRBJ2-5, with 9 positions matching TRBD1. After removal of 4 bases from V and 4 bases from J, the junction contained 5 bases not matched to a gene. The CDR3 is made up of 14 amino acids. Germline V gene sequence: CDR1 SGHRS, CDR2 YFSETQ. CDR3 sequence (DNA): TGCGCCAGCAGCCAGGGACAGGGAGGAGAGACCCAGTACTTC. It is translated as CASSQGQGGETQYF.

V is TRBV15 and J is TRBJ1-5, with D hard to call. V was shortened by 0 bases and J by 3 bases, with 9 bases between the two germline ends. Germline V gene data show CDR1 as LNHNV and CDR2 as YYDKDF (reference sequence). CDR3 length: 15 amino acids. The CDR3 DNA is TGTGCCACCAGCAGAGATAGGGTACCCAATCAGCCCCAGCATTTT. Translating it yields CATSRDRVPNQPQHF.